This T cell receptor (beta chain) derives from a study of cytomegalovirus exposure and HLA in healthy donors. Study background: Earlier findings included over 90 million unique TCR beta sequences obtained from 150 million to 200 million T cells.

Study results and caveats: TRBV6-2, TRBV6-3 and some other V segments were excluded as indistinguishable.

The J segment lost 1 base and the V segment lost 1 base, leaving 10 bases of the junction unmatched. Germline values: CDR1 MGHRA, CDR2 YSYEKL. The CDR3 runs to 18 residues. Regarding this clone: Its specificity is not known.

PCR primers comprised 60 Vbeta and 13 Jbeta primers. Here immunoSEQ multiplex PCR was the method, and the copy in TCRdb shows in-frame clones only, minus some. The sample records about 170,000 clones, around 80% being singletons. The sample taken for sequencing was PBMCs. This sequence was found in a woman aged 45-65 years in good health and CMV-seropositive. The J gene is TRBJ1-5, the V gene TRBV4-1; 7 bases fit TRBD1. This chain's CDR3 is CASSQATWTGGSNQPQHF. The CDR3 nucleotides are TGCGCCAGCAGCCAAGCCACATGGACAGGAGGGAGCAATCAGCCCCAGCATTTT.